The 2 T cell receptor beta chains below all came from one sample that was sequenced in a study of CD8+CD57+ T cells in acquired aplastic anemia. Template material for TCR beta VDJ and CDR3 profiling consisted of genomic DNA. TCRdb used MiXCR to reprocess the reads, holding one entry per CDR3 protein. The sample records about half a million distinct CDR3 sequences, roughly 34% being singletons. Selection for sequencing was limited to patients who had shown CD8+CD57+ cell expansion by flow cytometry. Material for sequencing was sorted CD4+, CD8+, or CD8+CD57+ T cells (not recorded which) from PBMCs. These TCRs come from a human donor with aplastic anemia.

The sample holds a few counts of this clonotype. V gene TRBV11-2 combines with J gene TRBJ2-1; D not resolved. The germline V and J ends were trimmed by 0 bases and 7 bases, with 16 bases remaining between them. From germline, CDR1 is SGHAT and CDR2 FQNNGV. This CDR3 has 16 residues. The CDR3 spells CASSLESRALGNEQFF. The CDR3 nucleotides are TGTGCCAGCAGCTTAGAAAGCCGGGCCCTCGGGAATGAGCAGTTCTTC.

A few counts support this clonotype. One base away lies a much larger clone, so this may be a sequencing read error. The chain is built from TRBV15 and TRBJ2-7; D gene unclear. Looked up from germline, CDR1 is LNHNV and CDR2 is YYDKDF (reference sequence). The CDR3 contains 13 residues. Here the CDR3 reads CATGRDLAYEQYF. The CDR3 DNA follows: TGTGCCACCGGCAGAGATTTGGCTTACGAGCAGTACTTC.